The 19 T cell receptor beta chains below all came from one sample that was sequenced in a study of cytomegalovirus exposure and HLA in healthy donors. PCR employed 60 Vbeta and 13 Jbeta primers. Some clones are missing from TCRdb's copy, which holds only in-frame ones; the method was immunoSEQ multiplex PCR. In the table there are about 200,000 clones, 77% of which are singletons. Sequenced: PBMCs. Receptors were obtained from a woman aged 25 to 39 in good health and CMV-seropositive.

The rearrangement joins TRBV7-7 to TRBJ2-1; 11 bases fit TRBD2. Germline loops: CDR1 SSHAT, CDR2 FNYEAQ (reference sequence). The CDR3 totals 15 residues. V was clipped by 5 bases and J by 8 bases; unmatched bases: 8. CDR3 coding DNA: TGTGCCAGCAGCCCATATAGCGGGAGGGCTGATGAGCAGTTCTTC. This sequence encodes CASSPYSGRADEQFF.

The rearrangement joins TRBV5-5 to TRBJ2-5; 11 nucleotides align to TRBD2. V lost 0 bases, J lost 1 base, and 5 bases stayed unmatched. CDR1 SGHKS and CDR2 YYEKEE come from the germline V gene (reference sequence). The CDR3 sequence is 17 residues long. Written as DNA, the CDR3 is TGTGCCAGCAGCTTGGTTACTAGCGGGGGCCGCCAAGAGACCCAGTACTTC. It yields the protein CASSLVTSGGRQETQYF.

The rearrangement joins TRBV9 to TRBJ2-1; 12 positions match TRBD2. CDR3 size: 15 residues. Germline V CDR1 and CDR2: SGDLS, YYNGEE. J lost 7 bases, V lost 2 bases, and 4 bases had no gene match. The CDR3 region is CASSVLAGGVNEQFF. CDR3 in DNA: TGTGCCAGCAGCGTCCTAGCGGGAGGGGTAAATGAGCAGTTCTTC.

In its sample, this clone was seen a few times. This CDR3 is CASSQELGSDSYEQYF. CDR3 bases: TGTGCCAGCAGCCAAGAGCTTGGTAGCGACTCCTACGAGCAGTACTTC. The chain has TRBV4-2 and TRBJ2-7; maybe TRBD2 (5 bases). CDR1 and CDR2 (germline): LGHNA, YNFKEQ. The CDR3 is 16 residues long. Between the trimmed V and J ends, which lost 0 bases and 0 bases, there was a span of 12 bases.

V is TRBV6-5 and J is TRBJ1-1; D call uncertain. The CDR3 contains 13 residues. Trimming took 0 bases from V and 2 from J, leaving 4 bases between them. Germline-derived CDR1 and CDR2 are MNHEY and SVGAGI. The CDR3 DNA reads as TGTGCCAGCAGTTACTCCACAAACACTGAAGCTTTCTTT. It specifies CASSYSTNTEAFF.

V and J are TRBV5-1 and TRBJ2-1; 7 nucleotides align to TRBD2. Trimming cost V 0 bases and J 8 bases; bases outside gene matches: 5. Germline V gene lookup returns CDR1 SGHRS and CDR2 YFSETQ. The CDR3 loop spans 14 amino acids. The CDR3 nucleotides read TGCGCCAGCAGCTTGGTGGGAGGGGTCGATGAGCAGTTCTTC. Its protein product is CASSLVGGVDEQFF. The whole variable domain, remainder taken from reference TRBV5-1 and TRBJ2-1, is KAGVTQTPRYLIKTRGQQVTLSCSPISGHRSVSWYQQTPGQGLQFLFEYFSETQRNKGNFPGRFSGRQFSNSRSEMNVSTLELGDSALYLCASSLVGGVDEQFFGPGTRLTVL.

The chain links TRBV16 to TRBJ2-7, with D possibly being TRBD2 (5 bases). Germline lookup yields CDR1 KGHSY and CDR2 FQNENV. Trimming pared 1 base from V and 6 bases from J, leaving 13 bases between. CDR3 length: 14 amino acids. The CDR3 nucleotides read TGTGCCAGCAGCCAATGGGAGTCGCCCGGCGAGCAGTACTTC. Its translation is CASSQWESPGEQYF.

V usage is TRBV6-6 and J usage is TRBJ1-5; 10 bases match TRBD1. The CDR3 has 14 residues. CDR1 MNHNY and CDR2 SVGAGI come from the germline V gene (reference sequence). Trimming cost V 6 bases and J 4 bases; bases outside gene matches: 3. In DNA form, the CDR3 reads TGTGCCAGCAGCTGGGACAGGGGAAATCAGCCCCAGCATTTT. This translates into CASSWDRGNQPQHF.

The chain is built from TRBV28 and TRBJ1-2, with D unclear. V was cut by 6 bases and J by 7 bases, with 15 bases left in between. This CDR3 spans 13 amino acids. Germline CDR1 MDHEN, CDR2 SYDVKM. CDR3 nucleotides: TGTGCCAGCAGGCCTAACCCGGAGGGTGGCTACACCTTC. Translation: CASRPNPEGGYTF.

This clone appeared a few times. This chain joins TRBV7-2 and TRBJ2-3; 8 positions agree with TRBD2. The CDR3 has 15 amino acids. Germline CDR1 and CDR2: SGHTA and FQGNSA. The trim removed 1 base at V and 4 bases at J, leaving 4 bases unmatched. The CDR3 loop reads CASSLDSGGADTQYF. CDR3 nucleotide sequence: TGTGCCAGCAGCTTAGATTCGGGGGGGGCAGATACGCAGTATTTT.

The rearrangement links TRBV4-1 to TRBJ1-1, with D possibly being TRBD1 (6 bases). This CDR3 has 18 residues. V lost 5 bases, J lost 5 bases, and 27 bases lay in between. The germline CDR1 and CDR2 sequences are MGHRA and YSYEKL. The CDR3 sequence: CASSIGFSVQGGRTEAFF. The CDR3 nucleotides read TGCGCCAGCAGCATAGGGTTTAGCGTACAGGGCGGACGAACTGAAGCTTTCTTT.

Note on this clone: A junction boundary mismatches the germline segment, possibly from a read error. The V and J genes are TRBV7-7 and TRBJ2-7, with 7 positions matching TRBD1. Looked up from germline, CDR1 is SSHAT and CDR2 is FNYEAQ (reference sequence). The CDR3 consists of 13 residues. The CDR3, as DNA: TGTGCTAGCAGTTTTGACAGGGAAGACGAGCAGTACTTC. Translating gives CASSFDREDEQYF.

The V and J genes are TRBV27 and TRBJ1-6, with D hard to call. Germline V gene lookup returns CDR1 MNHEY and CDR2 SMNVEV (reference sequence). V gave up 3 bases and J gave up 11 bases, with 14 bases separating them. The CDR3 sequence is 14 residues long. The CDR3 is CASSFVGAGAPLHF. DNA for the CDR3: TGTGCCAGCAGTTTCGTGGGTGCCGGGGCACCCCTCCACTTT.

This clone was seen a few times. V is TRBV2 and J is TRBJ2-2; 11 bases align to TRBD1. The junction had 1 base not matched to a gene; V was cut back by 7 bases and J by 6 bases. This CDR3 contains 13 residues. The germline V gene has CDR1 SNHLY and CDR2 FYNNEI. In DNA, the CDR3 is TGTGCCAGCAAGGGACAGGGGGCCGGGGAGCTGTTTTTT. Translated, it gives CASKGQGAGELFF.

The J gene is TRBJ1-1, the V gene TRBV2; 7 nucleotides line up with TRBD1. V lost 6 bases to trimming and J lost 4 bases; unmatched junction nucleotides: 8. The CDR3 is 14 residues long. Germline-derived CDR1 and CDR2 are SNHLY and FYNNEI. Here the CDR3 reads CASRGTTGATEAFF. The CDR3 nucleotides read TGTGCCAGCAGGGGAACCACAGGGGCCACTGAAGCTTTCTTT.

The CDR3 region has the DNA TGCGCCAGCAGCCAAGAGTTCCCTGCCGGGGAAAATGAGCAGTTCTTC. Translation gives CASSQEFPAGENEQFF. The V gene is TRBV4-3, the J gene TRBJ2-1; D is possibly TRBD2 (5 bases). There are 16 residues in the CDR3. Germline V lookup: CDR1 LGHNA, CDR2 YSLEER. Trimming cost V 0 bases and J 7 bases, with 16 bases left between them.

The rearrangement joins TRBV28 to TRBJ1-4; D call uncertain. CDR1 and CDR2 (germline): MDHEN, SYDVKM. The length of the CDR3 is 14 residues. Trimming took off 5 bases at V and 7 bases at J, with 14 bases between the two ends. CDR3 nucleotide sequence: TGTGCCAGCAGTCCCCCGTCCCGGGTTGAAAAACTGTTTTTT. Encoded protein: CASSPPSRVEKLFF.

This chain uses TRBV19 with TRBJ1-4; 7 positions agree with TRBD1. Per the germline V gene, CDR1 is LNHDA and CDR2 is SQIVND (reference sequence). With 5 bases clipped from V and 5 bases from J, the junction kept 2 bases outside the gene matches. The CDR3 is 13 amino acids. DNA of the CDR3: TGTGCCAGTAGTGACAGGGTGAATGAAAAACTGTTTTTT. Translated: CASSDRVNEKLFF. The entire variable domain, with the rest obtained from reference TRBV19 and TRBJ1-4, is as follows: DGGITQSPKYLFRKEGQNVTLSCEQNLNHDAMYWYRQDPGQGLRLIYYSQIVNDFQKGDIAEGYSVSREKKESFPLTVTSAQKNPTAFYLCASSDRVNEKLFFGSGTQLSVL.

The V call is TRBV6-5, the J call TRBJ1-2; 8 nucleotides agree with TRBD1. This CDR3 has 16 residues. V shed 2 bases and J 2 bases; nucleotides not matched to a gene: 7. CDR1 and CDR2 from the germline V gene are MNHEY and SVGAGI. Here the CDR3 DNA reads TGTGCCAGCAGTTACCACCAACGACAGGGGAACTATGGCTACACCTTC. It translates to CASSYHQRQGNYGYTF.